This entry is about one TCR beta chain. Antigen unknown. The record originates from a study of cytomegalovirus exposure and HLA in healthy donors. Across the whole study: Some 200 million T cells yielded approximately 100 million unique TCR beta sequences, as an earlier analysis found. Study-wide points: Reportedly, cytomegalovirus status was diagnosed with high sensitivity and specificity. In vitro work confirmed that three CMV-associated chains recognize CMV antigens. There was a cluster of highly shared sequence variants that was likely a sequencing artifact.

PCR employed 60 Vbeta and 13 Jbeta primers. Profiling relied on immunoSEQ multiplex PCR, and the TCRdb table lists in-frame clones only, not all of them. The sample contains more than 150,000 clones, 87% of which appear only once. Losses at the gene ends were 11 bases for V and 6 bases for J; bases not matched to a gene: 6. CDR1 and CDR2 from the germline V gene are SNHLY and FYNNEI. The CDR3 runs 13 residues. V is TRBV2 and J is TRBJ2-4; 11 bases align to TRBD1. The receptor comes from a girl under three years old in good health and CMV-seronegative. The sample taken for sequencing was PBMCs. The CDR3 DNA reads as TGTGCCGGAGGGACAGGGGGTACAAACATTCAGTACTTC. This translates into CAGGTGGTNIQYF. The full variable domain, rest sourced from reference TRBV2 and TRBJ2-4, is EPEVTQTPSHQVTQMGQEVILRCVPISNHLYFYWYRQILGQKVEFLVSFYNNEISEKSEIFDDQFSVERPDGSNFTLKIRSTKLEDSAMYFCAGGTGGTNIQYFGAGTRLSVL.